This T cell receptor beta chain comes out of a study of identical twins. Study results and limitations: Out-of-frame alpha sequences shared between twins exhibited an excess of low generation probability. High-abundance cord blood beta clonotypes had fewer insertions; memory repertoires showed none. A partial confounding effect on zero-insertion analyses could come from invariant MAIT and iNKT cells.

TCRdb re-derived calls from the 5' RACE reads in MiXCR, one entry per CDR3 protein. The top ten hold approximately 2% of the sample, which has around 280,000 distinct CDR3 sequences, 6.5% to 9.5% seen once. Trimming cost V 2 bases and J 4 bases, with 11 bases left between them. Germline lookup yields CDR1 MNHEY and CDR2 SMNVEV (reference sequence). The CDR3 extends over 14 amino acids. This clonotype has a handful of counts. What it recognizes is unknown. In addition, the sample was reused for a study of yellow fever vaccine responses in identical twins.

Specimen: memory (CD45RO+) T cells sorted from blood. This chain uses TRBV27 with TRBJ1-2, with D possibly TRBD1 on 5 matching bases. The source of this sequence is a woman between 18 and 29 years old in good health. The CDR3 DNA is TGTGCCAGCAGTTTAATCGGGGGAGTCTATGGCTACACCTTC. Translating it yields CASSLIGGVYGYTF.